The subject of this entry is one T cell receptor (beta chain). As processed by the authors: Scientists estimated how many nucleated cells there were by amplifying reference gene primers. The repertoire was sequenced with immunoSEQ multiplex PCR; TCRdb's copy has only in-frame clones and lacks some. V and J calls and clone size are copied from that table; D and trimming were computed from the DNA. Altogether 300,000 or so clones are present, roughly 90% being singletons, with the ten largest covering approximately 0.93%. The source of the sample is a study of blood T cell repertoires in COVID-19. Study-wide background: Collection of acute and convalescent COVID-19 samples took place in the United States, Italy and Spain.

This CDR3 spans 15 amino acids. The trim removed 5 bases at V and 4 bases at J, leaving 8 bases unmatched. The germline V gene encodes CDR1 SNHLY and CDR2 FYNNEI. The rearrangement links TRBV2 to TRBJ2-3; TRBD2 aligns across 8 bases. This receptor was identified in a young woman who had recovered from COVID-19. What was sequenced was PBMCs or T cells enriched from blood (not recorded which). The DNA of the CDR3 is TGTGCCAGCAGTCCGGGGGGGGCGCTCTCAGATACGCAGTATTTT. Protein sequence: CASSPGGALSDTQYF.